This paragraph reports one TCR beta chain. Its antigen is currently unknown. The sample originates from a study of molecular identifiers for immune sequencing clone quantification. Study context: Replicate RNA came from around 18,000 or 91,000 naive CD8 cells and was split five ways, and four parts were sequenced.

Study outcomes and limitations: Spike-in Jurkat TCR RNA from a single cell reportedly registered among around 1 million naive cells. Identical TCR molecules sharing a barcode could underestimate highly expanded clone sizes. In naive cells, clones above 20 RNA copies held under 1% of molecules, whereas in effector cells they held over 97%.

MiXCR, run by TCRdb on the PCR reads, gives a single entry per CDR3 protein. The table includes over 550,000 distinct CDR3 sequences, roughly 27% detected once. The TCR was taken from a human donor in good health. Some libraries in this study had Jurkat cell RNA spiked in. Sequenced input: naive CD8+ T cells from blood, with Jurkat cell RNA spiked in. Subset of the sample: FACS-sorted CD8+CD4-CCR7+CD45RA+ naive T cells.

Here the CDR3 DNA reads TGTGCCAGCAGTTTAGGGGGCGCAAAGACCCAGTACTTC. This sequence encodes CASSLGGAKTQYF. The rearrangement joins TRBV27 to TRBJ2-5, with a weak D call TRBD1 (6 bases). Trimming shortened V by 2 bases and J by 6 bases, and 10 bases separated the two germline ends. This CDR3 spans 13 amino acids. Germline lookup yields CDR1 MNHEY and CDR2 SMNVEV (reference sequence).